The 25 T cell receptor beta chains given below trace back to one sample, sequenced in a study of neurological immune-mediated disorders. TCRdb re-called the 5' RACE reads through MiXCR, storing one row per CDR3 protein. Of tens of thousands of distinct CDR3 sequences in the sample, 12% were seen once. The sequenced sample was PBMCs. These receptors were taken from a man in his fifties or sixties in good health.

This clonotype was detected many times. The chain combines TRBV7-2 with TRBJ2-5; D is unclear. Germline V gene data show CDR1 as SGHTA and CDR2 as FQGNSA. CDR3 length: 13 residues. Trimming took 4 bases from V and 2 from J, leaving 8 bases between them. DNA for the CDR3: TGTGCCAGCAGCTGGACGGCTCAAGAGACCCAGTACTTC. This sequence encodes CASSWTAQETQYF.

This clonotype showed up many times. The chain recombines TRBV11-2 with TRBJ2-3, with 13 bases that match TRBD2. Germline V lookup: CDR1 SGHAT, CDR2 FQNNGV. With V trimmed by 4 bases and J by 1 base, 5 bases remained unmatched. The CDR3 sequence is 17 residues long. The DNA for the CDR3 is TGTGCCAGCAGCTGGACTAGCGGGGGATGGGGCACAGATACGCAGTATTTT. It yields the protein CASSWTSGGWGTDTQYF.

This clonotype was recorded at least ten times. This chain joins TRBV2 and TRBJ2-1; the D gene is possibly TRBD1 (6 bases). The CDR3 covers 15 residues. Deletions cut 3 bases from V and 1 base from J, with 10 bases between. Germline V gives CDR1 SNHLY, CDR2 FYNNEI. The CDR3 region is CASSDLGASYNEQFF. CDR3 nucleotides: TGTGCCAGCAGTGATTTGGGGGCTTCCTACAATGAGCAGTTCTTC.

This clonotype occurred many times. This chain uses TRBV11-2 with TRBJ2-2; D is ambiguous. V shed 2 bases and J shed 7 bases, with 5 bases lying between them. The V gene's germline CDR1 is SGHAT and CDR2 FQNNGV. This CDR3 comprises 12 residues. The CDR3 DNA reads TGTGCCAGCAGCTTACCCGGCGGGGAGCTGTTTTTT. It encodes CASSLPGGELFF.

This clonotype appeared many times. This chain connects TRBV14 to TRBJ2-5; 7 bases are shared with TRBD1. Looked up from germline, CDR1 is SGHDN and CDR2 is FVKESK. This CDR3 contains 14 residues. Losses at the gene ends were 1 base for V and 7 bases for J; bases not matched to a gene: 6. Written as DNA, the CDR3 is TGTGCCAGCAGCCAAGTGGGACAGCCCAGGACCCAGTACTTC. It translates to CASSQVGQPRTQYF.

This clonotype was detected many times. This rearrangement joins TRBV7-8 to TRBJ2-5; 11 bases are a match to TRBD2. With V trimmed by 2 bases and J by 4 bases, 9 bases remained unmatched. There are 17 residues in the CDR3. CDR1 and CDR2 (germline): SGHVS, FQNEAQ. The CDR3 here is CASSLMPSGGIGETQYF. Here the CDR3 DNA reads TGTGCCAGCAGCTTAATGCCTAGCGGGGGGATCGGAGAGACCCAGTACTTC.

This clonotype was detected ten times or more. The chain employs TRBV9 and TRBJ2-1; perhaps TRBD1 as D (6 bases). Per germline, CDR1 SGDLS and CDR2 YYNGEE. V lost 0 bases and J lost 6, with 10 bases in between. CDR3 size: 14 residues. CDR3 nucleotides: TGTGCCAGCAGCGTAGCTAGAGGGGGCAATGAGCAGTTCTTC. This encodes CASSVARGGNEQFF.

This clonotype has at least ten counts. This rearrangement joins TRBV7-9 to TRBJ2-5, with D tentatively TRBD2 (6 bases). Germline loops: CDR1 SEHNR, CDR2 FQNEAQ (reference sequence). There are 14 residues in the CDR3. V lost 4 bases and J 2 bases, leaving 11 bases between the germline ends. The CDR3 nucleotides are TGTGCCAGCAGCTCGTGGGACTTTCAAGAGACCCAGTACTTC. This encodes CASSSWDFQETQYF.

At least ten counts were recorded for this clonotype. The chain recombines TRBV5-6 with TRBJ2-5; no reliable D call. The CDR3 sequence is 13 residues long. Trimming pared 0 bases from V and 7 bases from J, leaving 10 bases between. Germline V lookup: CDR1 SGHDT, CDR2 YYEEEE. This CDR3 reads CASSLGRPGTQYF. The CDR3 DNA follows: TGTGCCAGCAGCTTGGGACGGCCGGGGACCCAGTACTTC.

V and J are TRBV5-4 and TRBJ2-4; 13 positions match TRBD2. The CDR3 totals 17 residues. Trimming cost V 4 bases and J 6 bases; bases outside gene matches: 10. Germline V CDR1 and CDR2: SGHNT, YYREEE (reference sequence). The CDR3 DNA reads as TGTGCCAGCAGCGCCGAACTAGCGGGAGGGCCCTCAAACATTCAGTACTTC. This gives the protein CASSAELAGGPSNIQYF.

This clonotype was seen many times. This chain uses TRBV21-1 with TRBJ2-2; the D call in the table, TRBD1, was not verified against the DNA. TRBV21-1 is a listed pseudogene. The length of the CDR3 is 15 residues. The DNA of the CDR3 is TGTGCCAGCAGCAACCCAGGACAGAACACCGGGGAGCTGTTTTTT. This gives the protein CASSNPGQNTGELFF.

Ten or more counts support this clonotype. This rearrangement joins TRBV10-3 to TRBJ1-4; D is perhaps TRBD1 (6 bases). The germline V gene has CDR1 ENHRY and CDR2 SYGVKD. The CDR3 has 14 amino acids. The ends were cut back, 10 bases at V and 0 bases at J, with 12 bases in the middle. The CDR3 reads CATGTPTTNEKLFF. In DNA, the CDR3 is TGTGCCACGGGGACACCAACAACTAATGAAAAACTGTTTTTT.

Worth noting for this clonotype: Just one base apart from a much larger clone, this may be a read error. The gene calls are TRBV7-9 and TRBJ1-1, with TRBD1 as a possible D gene (5 bases). CDR3 length: 12 residues. The germline V gene has CDR1 SEHNR and CDR2 FQNEAQ (reference sequence). CDR3 amino acids: CASSLHRKEGFF. In DNA, the CDR3 is TGTGCCAGCAGCCTGCACAGGAAAGAAGGTTTCTTT.

This clonotype showed up many times. This chain joins TRBV6-1 and TRBJ2-1; no clear D. The V and J ends lost 5 bases and 5 bases respectively, with 16 bases between them. The germline V gene has CDR1 MNHNS and CDR2 SASEGT. The CDR3 is made up of 15 amino acids. CDR3 residues: CASSPRWVRHNEQFF. CDR3 coding DNA: TGTGCCAGCAGTCCCCGGTGGGTTCGGCACAATGAGCAGTTCTTC.

This clonotype was observed many times. The chain has TRBV11-1 and TRBJ2-7; 10 bases fit TRBD2. With 5 bases clipped from V and 12 bases from J, the junction kept 16 bases outside the gene matches. Germline V gene lookup returns CDR1 SGHAT and CDR2 FQDESV (reference sequence). This CDR3 is built from 15 residues. The chain's CDR3 is CASSPLRGLAGVSYF. As DNA, the CDR3 is TGTGCCAGCAGCCCACTCAGGGGGCTAGCGGGAGTATCGTACTTC. The complete variable domain, with remaining parts taken from reference TRBV11-1 and TRBJ2-7, reads EAEVAQSPRYKITEKSQAVAFWCDPISGHATLYWYRQILGQGPELLVQFQDESVVDDSQLPKDRFSAERLKGVDSTLKIQPAELGDSAMYLCASSPLRGLAGVSYFGPGTRLTVT.

This clonotype was seen only a few times. V usage is TRBV5-1 and J usage is TRBJ2-3, with D perhaps TRBD2 (6 bases). Germline V gene lookup returns CDR1 SGHRS and CDR2 YFSETQ. The CDR3 consists of 14 residues. Trimming stripped 0 bases from V and 6 bases from J, with 11 bases between. The CDR3 DNA sequence: TGCGCCAGCAGCTTGGGGTCGGGGAGGGATACGCAGTATTTT. Protein product: CASSLGSGRDTQYF.

The sample holds many counts of this clonotype. The chain has TRBV29-1 and TRBJ1-4; 12 nucleotides agree with TRBD1. Germline values: CDR1 SQVTM, CDR2 ANQGSEA. J was trimmed by 8 bases and V by 6 bases; bases with no gene match: 7. This CDR3 has 14 residues. The DNA of the CDR3 is TGCAGCGTGAGGGGACAGGGGGCCCGGGAAAAACTGTTTTTT. This sequence encodes CSVRGQGAREKLFF.

This clonotype was seen repeatedly, ten times or more. The rearrangement joins TRBV7-9 to TRBJ2-2; D is possibly TRBD1 (6 bases). Germline lookup yields CDR1 SEHNR and CDR2 FQNEAQ (reference sequence). Trimming shortened V by 5 bases and J by 8 bases, and 12 bases separated the two germline ends. This CDR3 is 13 amino acids long. The CDR3 coding sequence is TGTGCCAGCAGCCCGGGGACATTTGGGGAGCTGTTTTTT. It yields the protein CASSPGTFGELFF. Filled out from reference TRBV7-9 and TRBJ2-2, the complete variable domain reads DTGVSQNPRHKITKRGQNVTFRCDPISEHNRLYWYRQTLGQGPEFLTYFQNEAQLEKSRLLSDRFSAERPKGSFSTLEIQRTEQGDSAMYLCASSPGTFGELFFGEGSRLTVL.

This clonotype was detected many times. The rearrangement links TRBV5-1 to TRBJ2-7; weak D call: TRBD1 (6 bases). Germline-derived CDR1 and CDR2 are SGHRS and YFSETQ. CDR3 length: 14 amino acids. The V end was cut by 0 bases, the J end by 3 bases, with 10 bases between. Written as DNA, the CDR3 is TGCGCCAGCAGCTTGGACGGACAGCGCTACGAGCAGTACTTC. Amino acid sequence: CASSLDGQRYEQYF. Filled out from reference TRBV5-1 and TRBJ2-7, the complete variable domain reads KAGVTQTPRYLIKTRGQQVTLSCSPISGHRSVSWYQQTPGQGLQFLFEYFSETQRNKGNFPGRFSGRQFSNSRSEMNVSTLELGDSALYLCASSLDGQRYEQYFGPGTRLTVT.

V and J are TRBV4-2 and TRBJ2-1, with TRBD2 matching 8 bases. V lost 1 base, J lost 0 bases, and 8 bases stayed unmatched. Germline V gene sequence: CDR1 LGHNA, CDR2 YNFKEQ. The CDR3 contains 18 residues. CDR3 region: CASSQVAGPRLSYNEQFF. The DNA for the CDR3 is TGTGCCAGCAGCCAAGTAGCGGGGCCCCGCCTCTCCTACAATGAGCAGTTCTTC.

This clonotype has ten or more counts. This chain joins TRBV20-1 and TRBJ2-1; D remains unclear. This CDR3 has 11 amino acids. From germline, CDR1 is DFQATT and CDR2 SNEGSKA (reference sequence). Trimming removed 0 bases from V and 10 bases from J, with 7 bases in between. The chain's CDR3 is CSARDWAEQFF. DNA of the CDR3: TGCAGTGCTAGAGATTGGGCGGAGCAGTTCTTC.

This clonotype was recorded at least ten times. The V and J genes are TRBV7-2 and TRBJ2-3; D could derive from TRBD1 or TRBD2 (5 bases each). The V end lost 1 base, the J end lost 6 bases, and 11 bases lay between the germline ends. The CDR3 is 14 amino acids. Germline CDR1 and CDR2: SGHTA and FQGNSA. The CDR3 loop reads CASSLEGRVDTQYF. CDR3 nucleotide sequence: TGTGCCAGCAGCTTAGAGGGGCGGGTCGATACGCAGTATTTT.

This clonotype is medium-sized by share. The V and J genes are TRBV5-1 and TRBJ2-1, with unresolved D. Germline values: CDR1 SGHRS, CDR2 YFSETQ. This CDR3 spans 13 amino acids. The ends were cut back, 0 bases at V and 3 bases at J, with 4 bases in the middle. Here the CDR3 DNA reads TGCGCCAGCAGCTTGGGTAGCTACAATGAGCAGTTCTTC. Its protein product is CASSLGSYNEQFF.

The rearrangement links TRBV7-3 to TRBJ2-7; D is unclear. The V end was cut by 5 bases, the J end by 2 bases, with 10 bases between. The CDR3 is made up of 13 amino acids. Germline values: CDR1 SGHTA, CDR2 FQGTGA. CDR3 bases: TGTGCCAGCAGCCCGACGGCTACCTACGAGCAGTACTTC. Its protein is CASSPTATYEQYF.

This clonotype occurred many times. The chain couples TRBV29-1 to TRBJ1-1; the D gene is possibly TRBD1 (5 bases). Trimming took off 4 bases at V and 4 bases at J, with 16 bases between the two ends. The CDR3 length is 14 residues. Germline V lookup: CDR1 SQVTM, CDR2 ANQGSEA. This chain's CDR3 is CSVAGAGPGTEAFF. CDR3 sequence (DNA): TGCAGCGTTGCGGGTGCAGGGCCTGGCACTGAAGCTTTCTTT.